This T cell receptor (beta chain) was sequenced during a study of blood T cell repertoires in COVID-19. Study context: The cDNA or gDNA used as material had been derived from T cells, B-cell-depleted T cells, or PBMCs.

V shed 10 bases and J 5 bases; nucleotides not matched to a gene: 13. The CDR3 covers 15 residues. Germline values: CDR1 MNHEY, CDR2 SVGAGI. Clones were sequenced by immunoSEQ multiplex PCR, and TCRdb holds only the in-frame ones, with some missing. The sample yields 140,000 to 150,000 clones, more than 75% seen once. The sequence was obtained from a human donor with acute or convalescent COVID-19. The donor label of this sample is uncertain. The chain has TRBV6-5 and TRBJ1-1; TRBD1 aligns across 10 bases. Sequencing used peripheral blood. The CDR3 bases are TGTGCCACCCGGTCGGGACAGGGGAGAAAAACTGAAGCTTTCTTT. This codes for CATRSGQGRKTEAFF.